This T cell receptor (beta chain) was sequenced for a study of synovial regulatory T cells in juvenile arthritis. The overall study: Treatments: a few naive, more than five methotrexate, one methotrexate plus infliximab, one unknown. Study-level results: Blood Treg cells that were inflammation-associated showed lower TCR diversity than other blood Treg cells.

Approximately 11-patient cohort: roughly eleven active juvenile idiopathic arthritis patients, 3 polyarticular, 8 oligoarticular. Repertoires were generated with immunoSEQ multiplex PCR, while TCRdb's copy carries only in-frame clones and drops some. The sample has about 10,000 clones; the top ten hold 0.99%. Turning to this clone: Its cognate antigen is unknown.

Germline CDR1 is WSHSY and CDR2 is SAAADI. This CDR3 region has 14 residues. No DNA is given. The rearrangement joins TRBV10-2 to TRBJ2-2; TCRdb names TRBD2, which stays unverified in the absence of DNA. The receptor was isolated from a donor younger than 35 with juvenile idiopathic arthritis. The sequenced sample consisted of Treg cells from blood. Sample subset: remaining (HLA-DR-negative) circulating blood Treg cells. The CDR3 protein is CASRTGFGPGELFF.